Presented here are 12 T cell receptor beta chains from one specimen sequenced in a study of shared clonotypes between healthy human individuals. Measured with immunoSEQ multiplex PCR; TCRdb has only the in-frame clones, and not every one. The profile covers about 2,100,000 clones, with about 93% appearing a single time and approximately 1.7% taken by the ten largest. CD45RO negativity and positive selection for CCR7 defined naive CD8 cells, a population that excluded terminally differentiated effector memory CD45RA+ cells. Sequences were obtained from naive CD8+ T cells from PBMCs. All receptors derive from a man between 18 and 29 years old in good health. Some clones in this sample may be carry-over from other donors' samples.

This clone was observed a single time. Distinct nucleotide sequences in the sample also encode this CDR3. The V gene is TRBV9, the J gene TRBJ1-5; D call uncertain. Trimming stripped 0 bases from V and 4 bases from J, with 8 bases between. This CDR3 has 14 amino acids. The germline gives CDR1 SGDLS, CDR2 YYNGEE. The CDR3 coding sequence is TGTGCCAGCAGCGTAGGCACCGGGAATCAGCCCCAGCATTTT. Protein sequence: CASSVGTGNQPQHF.

The genes are TRBV27 and TRBJ2-1; D ambiguous. The germline CDR1 and CDR2 sequences are MNHEY and SMNVEV (reference sequence). Between the trimmed V and J ends, which lost 3 bases and 0 bases, there was a span of 9 bases. The length of the CDR3 is 15 residues. The CDR3 nucleotides are TGTGCCAGCAGTTTTGGGCAGATCTCCTACAATGAGCAGTTCTTC. This translates into CASSFGQISYNEQFF.

This clone has a single count. CDR3 DNA: TGTGCCAGCAGTCTAACTAGTTCCCCTGGGTACGAGCAGTACTTC. Its protein product is CASSLTSSPGYEQYF. The chain carries TRBV27 and TRBJ2-7; TRBD2 might be the D (5 bases). Germline V gives CDR1 MNHEY, CDR2 SMNVEV (reference sequence). V was trimmed by 5 bases and J by 4 bases, leaving 18 bases between them. CDR3 length: 15 amino acids.

The CDR3 spells CASSPAGGALGYTF. CDR3 in DNA: TGTGCCAGCAGCCCGGCCGGGGGGGCTCTTGGCTACACCTTC. The chain uses TRBV7-2 and TRBJ1-2, with D possibly matching TRBD1 (6 bases). V lost 5 bases and J 7 bases, leaving 17 bases between the germline ends. This CDR3 contains 14 residues. Looked up from germline, CDR1 is SGHTA and CDR2 is FQGNSA.

The chain has TRBV6-6 and TRBJ2-7; maybe TRBD2 (5 bases). CDR3 length: 15 residues. The V gene lost 0 bases and the J gene lost 0 bases, with 9 bases spanning the gap. Germline-derived CDR1 and CDR2 are MNHNY and SVGAGI (reference sequence). The CDR3 loop is CASSYSGGLSYEQYF. CDR3 nucleotides: TGTGCCAGCAGTTACTCGGGCGGACTCTCCTACGAGCAGTACTTC.

This chain joins TRBV10-2 and TRBJ1-2, with 9 bases identical to TRBD1. The CDR3 extends over 15 amino acids. Germline CDR1 and CDR2: WSHSY and SAAADI. Losses at the gene ends were 8 bases for V and 6 bases for J; bases not matched to a gene: 13. The CDR3 nucleotides are TGCGCCAGCCGGAGAACCTTAACAGGGGGCGATGGCTACACCTTC. It specifies CASRRTLTGGDGYTF.

About this clone itself: Distinct nucleotide sequences in the sample also encode this CDR3. The chain combines TRBV27 with TRBJ1-1; possible D gene TRBD1, 6 bases. With 2 bases removed from V and 4 bases from J, the gap between germline ends came to 11 bases. CDR1 is MNHEY, CDR2 SMNVEV, per germline (reference sequence). The CDR3 extends over 14 amino acids. The CDR3 sequence is CASSLRGAFTEAFF. CDR3 bases: TGTGCCAGCAGTTTAAGGGGGGCGTTCACTGAAGCTTTCTTT.

The V call is TRBV4-1, the J call TRBJ2-7; D is unclear. Trimming removed 4 bases at V and 5 bases at J, with 12 bases between. Germline-derived CDR1 and CDR2 are MGHRA and YSYEKL. There are 13 residues in the CDR3. This CDR3 reads CASSRADWDEQYF. The CDR3 nucleotides are TGCGCCAGCAGCCGAGCTGATTGGGACGAGCAGTACTTC.

This chain joins TRBV5-8 and TRBJ2-7, with TRBD1 identical over 7 bases. The J segment lost 0 bases and the V segment lost 0 bases, leaving 3 bases of the junction unmatched. CDR3 length: 15 residues. CDR1 and CDR2 from the germline V gene are SGHTS and YDEGEE. CDR3 sequence reads: CASSLDRGPSYEQYF. CDR3 nucleotides: TGTGCCAGCAGCTTGGACAGGGGTCCCTCCTACGAGCAGTACTTC.

This clone appeared once. This chain joins TRBV6-1 and TRBJ2-2, with a weak D call TRBD1 (6 bases). The V and J ends lost 9 bases and 2 bases respectively, with 10 bases between them. The germline V gene encodes CDR1 MNHNS and CDR2 SASEGT. The CDR3 is 13 amino acids. The CDR3: CARRDTNTGELFF. The DNA for the CDR3 is TGTGCCAGACGGGACACCAACACCGGGGAGCTGTTTTTT.

V and J are TRBV27 and TRBJ2-1; D remains ambiguous. The CDR3 totals 15 residues. The V end lost 5 bases, the J end lost 0 bases, and 11 bases lay between the germline ends. Germline lookup yields CDR1 MNHEY and CDR2 SMNVEV (reference sequence). The CDR3 DNA reads TGTGCCAGCAGTGCCGACTTGAGCTCCTACAATGAGCAGTTCTTC. Translation: CASSADLSSYNEQFF.

For this clone: Other DNA sequences in the same sample also yield this CDR3. The rearrangement joins TRBV27 to TRBJ2-1; 8 bases match TRBD2. Per germline, CDR1 MNHEY and CDR2 SMNVEV (reference sequence). There are 15 residues in the CDR3. With 6 bases clipped from V and 4 bases from J, the junction kept 8 bases outside the gene matches. DNA for the CDR3: TGTGCCAGCAGCTTAAGCGGGAGCCCGTACAATGAGCAGTTCTTC. It yields the protein CASSLSGSPYNEQFF.